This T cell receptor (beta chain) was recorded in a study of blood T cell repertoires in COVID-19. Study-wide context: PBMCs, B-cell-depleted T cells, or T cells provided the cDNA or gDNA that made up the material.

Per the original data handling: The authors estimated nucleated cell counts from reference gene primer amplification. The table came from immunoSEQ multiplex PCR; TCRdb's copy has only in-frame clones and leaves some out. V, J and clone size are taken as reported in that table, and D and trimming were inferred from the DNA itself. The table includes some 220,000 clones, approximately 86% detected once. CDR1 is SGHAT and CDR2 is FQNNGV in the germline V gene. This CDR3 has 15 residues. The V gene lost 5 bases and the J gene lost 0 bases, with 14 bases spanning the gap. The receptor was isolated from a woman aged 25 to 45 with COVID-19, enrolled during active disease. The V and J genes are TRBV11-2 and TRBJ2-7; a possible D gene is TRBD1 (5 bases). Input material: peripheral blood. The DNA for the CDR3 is TGTGCCAGCAGCCCTAAGGGGCGAAGCTCCTACGAGCAGTACTTC. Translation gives CASSPKGRSSYEQYF.